The clone carrying this TCR beta chain was observed at least ten times. Regions amplified from RNA transcripts were the TCR beta CDR3 regions. The TCR CDR3 was amplified in a first-round RT-PCR using the HTBI primer set. One entry per CDR3 protein results from TCRdb running MiXCR on the multiplex PCR reads. This table has hundreds of thousands of distinct CDR3 sequences, roughly 40% appearing once. This entry comes from a study of T cells in Graves' hyperthyroidism and ophthalmopathy. This CDR3 is built from 16 residues. V was cut by 0 bases and J by 9 bases, with 16 bases left in between. CDR1 and CDR2 (germline): SGDLS, YYNGEE.

What was sequenced was blood. The chain has TRBV9 and TRBJ1-6; D unclear. The receptor was derived from a man in his late teens or twenties with Graves' hyperthyroidism. CDR3 protein: CASSVAPQVESSPLHF. CDR3 bases: TGTGCCAGCAGCGTAGCTCCCCAGGTCGAGAGTTCACCCCTCCACTTT.